This TCR beta chain was retrieved from a study of blood T cell repertoires in COVID-19 (TCRdb year 2020). With respect to the entire study: Collaborator samples came from the United States, Italy and Spain and covered acute and convalescent phases of COVID-19. The material from the prospective study consisted of cDNA or gDNA derived from T cells, B-cell-depleted T cells, or PBMCs. Deeply sampled blood TCRbeta repertoires from subjects exposed to, actively infected with, or recovered from COVID-19 were included in the dataset. The repertoires were released in a freely available public database meant as a resource for research on the immune response to SARS-CoV-2. Samples were obtained from the ongoing ImmuneRACE study (first 160 participants) and from over a thousand subjects provided by 6 global collaborators. Nearly every sample came with metadata listing a de-identified subject ID, COVID-19 status, age in years and sex. Where HLA class I and class II types were available, the types were taken from metadata supplied by the sample provider, not from assay-based typing.

The germline V gene supplies CDR1 MDHEN and CDR2 SYDVKM. The CDR3 numbers 14 residues from cysteine through phenylalanine. Just CDR3 DNA is preserved here, 42 bases in frame from base 1. V gives up 10 bases and J gives up 1 base, and the segment between their germline ends measures 14 bases. TCRbeta CDR3 regions were amplified from genomic DNA by means of the immunoSEQ Assay, a bias-controlled multiplex PCR. Under the source paper's analysis protocol: Within the assay, amplification of reference gene primers was used to estimate how many nucleated cells each sample contained. To quantify the absolute abundance of each unique TCRbeta CDR3 rearrangement, sequence reads were collapsed and filtered. Productive Simpson clonality was computed per sample as the square root of Simpson's diversity index over productive rearrangements. In TCRdb, the immuneACCESS table is reduced to in-frame sequences with V and J assigned. These tables do not hold every clone; where another copy was compared, an unresolved V gene accounts for under half, and the others remain unexplained. The V and J calls and clone size come from that table; D and trimming were worked out from the DNA. In all, the sample holds some 270,000 clones, and roughly four fifths of those were seen once. The top ten clonotypes cover around a sixth of the sample.

This clone was detected only once. Its antigen has not been determined. No base-level quality is on record; no much larger clone is a single base apart. Study-wide findings and limitations: Clinical and demographic metadata were provided uncurated, with the amount varying by source and participant.

One collaborating source in Seattle enrolled patients while the patients were actively infected and followed the patients over time throughout the course of disease. Each collaborating institution followed its own protocols to collect whole blood in K2EDTA tubes. Collaborator samples were shipped for TCRbeta analysis as frozen whole blood, isolated PBMCs, or DNA extracted from either sample type. The sequence is built from TRBV28 and TRBJ2-1, and possibly TRBD2, on 6 matching bases. The source of this sequence is a person aged 70 to 80 with COVID-19, enrolled during active disease. The sequenced sample consisted of peripheral blood. CDR3 region: CATHGTYSYNEQFF. The DNA sequence is TGTGCCACCCATGGGACTTATTCCTACAATGAGCAGTTCTTC.